This T cell receptor beta chain originates from a study of T cells after yellow fever vaccination. Comments on this clonotype: Its antigen is unknown.

Template switching with 5'RACE generated the TCR cDNA and added a universal primer site and UMIs. TCRdb re-called the 5' RACE reads with MiXCR, one entry per CDR3 protein. The sample includes fewer than 400,000 distinct CDR3 sequences, about 6.2% seen only once; the top ten take over 14%. General study results and limits: A small share of clonotypes appeared in both CD4 and CD8 compartments. From the bulk population, abundant clonotypes could contaminate and appear within FACS-sorted repertoires.

CDR1 SQVTM and CDR2 ANQGSEA come from the germline V gene. This CDR3 contains 12 residues. Trimming took off 2 bases at V and 11 bases at J, with 13 bases between the two ends. The rearrangement joins TRBV29-1 to TRBJ1-5; tentatively, D is TRBD1 (5 bases). The source of this sequence is a man aged 25-45 years who received the YFV17D yellow fever vaccine. The specimen comprised PBMCs, sampled 5 days after the yellow fever booster vaccination. In nucleotides, the CDR3 is TGCAGCGTTGAATTCCCAGGGCAGGCCCAGCATTTT. This codes for CSVEFPGQAQHF. The full variable domain, its missing parts supplied by reference TRBV29-1 and TRBJ1-5, is SAVISQKPSRDICQRGTSLTIQCQVDSQVTMMFWYRQQPGQSLTLIATANQGSEATYESGFVIDKFPISRPNLTFSTLTVSNMSPEDSSIYLCSVEFPGQAQHFGDGTRLSIL.